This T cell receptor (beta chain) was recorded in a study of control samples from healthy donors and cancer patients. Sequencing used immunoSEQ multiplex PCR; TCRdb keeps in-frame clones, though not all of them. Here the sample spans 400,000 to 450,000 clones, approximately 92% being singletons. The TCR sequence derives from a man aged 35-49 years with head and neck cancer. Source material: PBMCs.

The CDR3 loop is CASTQAGTPSSYNEQFF. The CDR3 DNA reads TGTGCCAGCACCCAAGCAGGGACCCCGAGCTCCTACAATGAGCAGTTCTTC. V is TRBV28 and J is TRBJ2-1; either TRBD1 or TRBD2 may supply D (5 bases each). Trimming took off 7 bases at V and 0 bases at J, with 19 bases between the two ends. The CDR3 sequence is 17 residues long. Germline CDR1 reads MDHEN; CDR2 reads SYDVKM.